This T cell receptor (beta chain) emerged from a study of a mutant IDH1 vaccine in newly diagnosed glioma. Study in general: Vaccination followed radiotherapy alone by 4-6 weeks, or accompanied temozolomide cycles. Previous care, which was radiotherapy, temozolomide, or both, most often involved both. At week 47 came visit V13, while visit V12 had come at week 35.

Documented time point: week 47, end of study. In every dose of vaccine, 300 ug of mutant IDH1 20-mer peptide was given alongside topical imiquimod. CDR3 size: 15 residues. The germline CDR1 and CDR2 sequences are SGHRS and YFSETQ. With 1 base clipped from V and 4 bases from J, the junction kept 4 bases outside the gene matches. TCRdb's copy holds only in-frame clones and misses some; the assay was immunoSEQ multiplex PCR. The sample has some 50,000 clones; around 84% are singletons. This clone was seen only a few times. Its cognate antigen is unknown. The source is a woman in her 30s with glioma. Some clones in this sample may be carry-over from other donors' samples. The gene calls are TRBV5-1 and TRBJ1-3; 8 bases agree with TRBD1. The starting material was PBMCs, obtained from a glioma patient whose treatment included an IDH1 peptide vaccine. The CDR3 coding sequence is TGCGCCAGCAGCTTGCAGGGGGCGTTGGGAAACACCATATATTTT. Translation gives CASSLQGALGNTIYF.